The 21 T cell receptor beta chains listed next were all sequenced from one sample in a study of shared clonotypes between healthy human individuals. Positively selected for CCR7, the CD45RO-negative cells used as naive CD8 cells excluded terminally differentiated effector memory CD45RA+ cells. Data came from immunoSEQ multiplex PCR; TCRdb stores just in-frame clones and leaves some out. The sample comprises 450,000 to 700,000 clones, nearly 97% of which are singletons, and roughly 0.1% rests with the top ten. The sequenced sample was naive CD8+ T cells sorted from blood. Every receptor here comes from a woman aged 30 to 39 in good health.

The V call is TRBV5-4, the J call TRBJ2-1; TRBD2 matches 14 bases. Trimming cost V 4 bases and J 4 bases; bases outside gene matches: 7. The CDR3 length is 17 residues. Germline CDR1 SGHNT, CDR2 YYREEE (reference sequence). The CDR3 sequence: CASSMGLAGATYNEQFF. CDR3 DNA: TGTGCCAGCAGCATGGGACTAGCGGGAGCTACATACAATGAGCAGTTCTTC.

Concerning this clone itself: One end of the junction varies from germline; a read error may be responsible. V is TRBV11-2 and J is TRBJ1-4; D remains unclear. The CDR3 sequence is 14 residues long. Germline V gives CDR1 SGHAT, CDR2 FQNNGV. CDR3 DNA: TGTGCCAGCAGCTTGTCTTCCGGACGGAGGAAGAGTGTTTTT. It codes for CASSLSSGRRKSVF. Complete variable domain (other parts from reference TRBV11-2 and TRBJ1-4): EAGVAQSPRYKIIEKRQSVAFWCNPISGHATLYWYQQILGQGPKLLIQFQNNGVVDDSQLPKDRFSAERLKGVDSTLKIQPAKLEDSAVYLCASSLSSGRRKSVFGSGTQLSVL.

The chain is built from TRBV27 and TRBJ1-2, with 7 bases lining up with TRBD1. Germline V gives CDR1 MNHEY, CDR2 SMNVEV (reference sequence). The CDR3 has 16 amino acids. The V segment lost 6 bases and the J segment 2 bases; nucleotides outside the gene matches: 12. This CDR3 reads CASSPSGGVINYGYTF. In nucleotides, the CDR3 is TGTGCCAGCAGCCCCTCAGGGGGGGTAATAAACTATGGCTACACCTTC.

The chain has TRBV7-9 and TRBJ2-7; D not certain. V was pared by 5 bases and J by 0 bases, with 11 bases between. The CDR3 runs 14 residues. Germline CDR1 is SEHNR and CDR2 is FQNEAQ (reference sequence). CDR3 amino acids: CASSQTPSSYEQYF. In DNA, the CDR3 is TGTGCCAGCAGCCAGACCCCGAGCTCCTACGAGCAGTACTTC.

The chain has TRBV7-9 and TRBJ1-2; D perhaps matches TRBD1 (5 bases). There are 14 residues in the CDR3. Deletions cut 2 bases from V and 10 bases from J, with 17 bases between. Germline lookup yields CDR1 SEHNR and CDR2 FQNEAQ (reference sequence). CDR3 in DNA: TGTGCCAGCAGCTTACCTACGGGACGCTCGGACTACACCTTC. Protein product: CASSLPTGRSDYTF.

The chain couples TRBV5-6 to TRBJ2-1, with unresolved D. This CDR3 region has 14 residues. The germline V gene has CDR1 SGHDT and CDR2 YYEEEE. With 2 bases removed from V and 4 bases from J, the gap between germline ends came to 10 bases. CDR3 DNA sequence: TGTGCCAGCAGCTTCTTGGCAACGTACAATGAGCAGTTCTTC. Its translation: CASSFLATYNEQFF. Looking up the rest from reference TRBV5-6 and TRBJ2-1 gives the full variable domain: DAGVTQSPTHLIKTRGQQVTLRCSPKSGHDTVSWYQQALGQGPQFIFQYYEEEERQRGNFPDRFSGHQFPNYSSELNVNALLLGDSALYLCASSFLATYNEQFFGPGTRLTVL.

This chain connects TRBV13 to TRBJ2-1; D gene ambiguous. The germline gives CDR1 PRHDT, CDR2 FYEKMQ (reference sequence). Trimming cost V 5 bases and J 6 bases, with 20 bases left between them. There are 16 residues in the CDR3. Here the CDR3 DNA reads TGTGCCAGCAGCCCGGAAGCTACGGCTAGTCGCAATGAGCAGTTCTTC. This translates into CASSPEATASRNEQFF. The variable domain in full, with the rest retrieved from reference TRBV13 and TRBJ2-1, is AAGVIQSPRHLIKEKRETATLKCYPIPRHDTVYWYQQGPGQDPQFLISFYEKMQSDKGSIPDRFSAQQFSDYHSELNMSSLELGDSALYFCASSPEATASRNEQFFGPGTRLTVL.

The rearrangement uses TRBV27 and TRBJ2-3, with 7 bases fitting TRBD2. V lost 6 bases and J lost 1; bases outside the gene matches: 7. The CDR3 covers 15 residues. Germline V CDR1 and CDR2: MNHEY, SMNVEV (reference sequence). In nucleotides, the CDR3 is TGTGCCAGCAGGGGGGGAGGGTGGCGCACAGATACGCAGTATTTT. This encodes CASRGGGWRTDTQYF.

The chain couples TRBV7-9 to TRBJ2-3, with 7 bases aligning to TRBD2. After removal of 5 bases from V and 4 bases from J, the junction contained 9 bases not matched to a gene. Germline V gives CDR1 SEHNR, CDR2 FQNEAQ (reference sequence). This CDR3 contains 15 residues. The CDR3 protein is CASSQSLAAPDTQYF. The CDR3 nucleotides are TGTGCCAGCAGCCAAAGTCTAGCGGCACCAGATACGCAGTATTTT.

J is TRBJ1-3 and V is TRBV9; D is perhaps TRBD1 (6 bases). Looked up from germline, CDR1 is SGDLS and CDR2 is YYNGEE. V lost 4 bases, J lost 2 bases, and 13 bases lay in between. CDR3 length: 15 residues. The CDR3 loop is CASSPGGGPGNTIYF. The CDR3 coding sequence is TGTGCCAGCAGCCCCGGGGGGGGGCCTGGAAACACCATATATTTT.

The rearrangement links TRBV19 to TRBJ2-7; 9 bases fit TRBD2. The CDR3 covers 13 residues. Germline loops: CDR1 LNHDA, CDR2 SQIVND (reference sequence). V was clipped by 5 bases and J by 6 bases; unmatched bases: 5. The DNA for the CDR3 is TGTGCCAGTAGTCCTAGCGGGGCGGGCGAGCAGTACTTC. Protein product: CASSPSGAGEQYF.

The CDR3 DNA reads as TGTGCCAGTAGCCCCCGGGACAGGTTAAACACTGAAGCTTTCTTT. It translates to CASSPRDRLNTEAFF. The chain combines TRBV19 with TRBJ1-1, with TRBD1 matching 8 bases. CDR1 and CDR2 (germline): LNHDA, SQIVND (reference sequence). CDR3 length: 15 residues. V was pared by 6 bases and J by 2 bases, with 8 bases of the junction left unmatched.

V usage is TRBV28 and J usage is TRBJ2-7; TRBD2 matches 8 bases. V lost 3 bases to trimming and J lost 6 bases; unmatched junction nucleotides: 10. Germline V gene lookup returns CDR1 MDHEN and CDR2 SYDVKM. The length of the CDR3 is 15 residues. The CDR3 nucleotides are TGTGCCAGCAGTTTTCTCGTACTGCGGGGGGCCGAGCAGTACTTC. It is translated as CASSFLVLRGAEQYF. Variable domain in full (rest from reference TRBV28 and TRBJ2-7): DVKVTQSSRYLVKRTGEKVFLECVQDMDHENMFWYRQDPGLGLRLIYFSYDVKMKEKGDIPEGYSVSREKKERFSLILESASTNQTSMYLCASSFLVLRGAEQYFGPGTRLTVT.

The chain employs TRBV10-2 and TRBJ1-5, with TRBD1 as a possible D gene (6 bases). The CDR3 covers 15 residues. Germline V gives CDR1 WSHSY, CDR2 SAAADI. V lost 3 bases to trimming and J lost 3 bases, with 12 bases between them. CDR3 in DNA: TGCGCCAGCAGTGACTGGGGGCTGTCCAATCAGCCCCAGCATTTT. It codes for CASSDWGLSNQPQHF.

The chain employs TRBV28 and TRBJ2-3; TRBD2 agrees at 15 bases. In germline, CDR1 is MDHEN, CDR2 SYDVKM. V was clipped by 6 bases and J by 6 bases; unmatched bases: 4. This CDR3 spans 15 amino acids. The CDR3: CASSHGTSGRDTQYF. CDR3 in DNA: TGTGCCAGCAGCCATGGGACTAGCGGGAGGGATACGCAGTATTTT.

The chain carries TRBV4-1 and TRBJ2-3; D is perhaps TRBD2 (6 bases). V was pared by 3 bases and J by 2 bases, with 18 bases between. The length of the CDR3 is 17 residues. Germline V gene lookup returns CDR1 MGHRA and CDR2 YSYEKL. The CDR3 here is CASSQEGGFSHTDTQYF. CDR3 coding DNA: TGCGCCAGCAGCCAGGAGGGCGGGTTCAGCCACACAGATACGCAGTATTTT.

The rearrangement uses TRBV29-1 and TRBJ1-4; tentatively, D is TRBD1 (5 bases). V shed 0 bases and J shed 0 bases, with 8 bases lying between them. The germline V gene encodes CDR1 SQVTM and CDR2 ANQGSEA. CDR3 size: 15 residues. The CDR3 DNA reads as TGCAGCGTTGAAGAAGACAGTGCAACTAATGAAAAACTGTTTTTT. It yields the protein CSVEEDSATNEKLFF.

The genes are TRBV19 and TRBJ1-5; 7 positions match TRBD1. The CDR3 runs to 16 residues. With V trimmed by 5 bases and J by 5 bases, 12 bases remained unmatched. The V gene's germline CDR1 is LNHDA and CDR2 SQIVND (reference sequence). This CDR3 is CASSLTRDSNYQPQHF. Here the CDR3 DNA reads TGTGCCAGTAGTCTTACCAGGGACAGTAACTATCAGCCCCAGCATTTT.

The CDR3 DNA reads TGTGCCAGCTACCAAGGACTAGCGACAGCAGATACGCAGTATTTT. This encodes CASYQGLATADTQYF. The chain carries TRBV2 and TRBJ2-3; 9 nucleotides line up with TRBD2. CDR3 length: 15 residues. V was pared by 8 bases and J by 4 bases, with 10 bases of the junction left unmatched. The V gene's germline CDR1 is SNHLY and CDR2 FYNNEI. Together with reference TRBV2 and TRBJ2-3, the CDR3 gives the full variable domain: EPEVTQTPSHQVTQMGQEVILRCVPISNHLYFYWYRQILGQKVEFLVSFYNNEISEKSEIFDDQFSVERPDGSNFTLKIRSTKLEDSAMYFCASYQGLATADTQYFGPGTRLTVL.

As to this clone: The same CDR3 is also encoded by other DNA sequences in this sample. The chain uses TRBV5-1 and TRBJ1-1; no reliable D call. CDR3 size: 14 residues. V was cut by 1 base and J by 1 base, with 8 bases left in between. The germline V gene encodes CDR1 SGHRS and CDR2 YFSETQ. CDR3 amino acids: CASSLRGRNTEAFF. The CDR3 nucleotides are TGCGCCAGCAGCTTGAGAGGGAGGAACACTGAAGCTTTCTTT.

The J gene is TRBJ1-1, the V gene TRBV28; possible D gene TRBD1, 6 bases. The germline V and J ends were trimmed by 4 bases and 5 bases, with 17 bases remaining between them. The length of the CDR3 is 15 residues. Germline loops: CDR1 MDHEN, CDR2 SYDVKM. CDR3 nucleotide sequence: TGTGCCAGCAGTTCCACCCGCTCCCAGGGGACTGAAGCTTTCTTT. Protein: CASSSTRSQGTEAFF.